What follows is one T cell receptor (beta chain) and its context. Antigen unknown. Germline CDR1 is MDHEN and CDR2 is SYDVKM. The CDR3 has 12 amino acids. V was trimmed by 9 bases and J by 3 bases, leaving 12 bases between them. The record originates from a study of radiation and T cells in renal cell carcinoma. Measured with immunoSEQ multiplex PCR; TCRdb has only the in-frame clones, and not every one. The sample shows around 95,000 clones, about 79% of them seen only once. Regarding time point: blood 4 weeks post-SBRT, at nephrectomy. Treatment of the sample: 15 Gy SBRT to primary tumor, nephrectomy 4 weeks later. Nephrectomy followed 15 Gy stereotactic body radiation by 4 weeks. This renal cell carcinoma was of the clear cell type. Study observations and caveats: Baseline intratumoral clonotype presence is unknown without pretreatment biopsies. Top tumor clonotypes rose in blood 2 weeks post-radiation, then contracted.

This chain uses TRBV28 with TRBJ2-7; a possible D gene is TRBD1 (6 bases). Sequenced here: blood, sampled from a patient whose treatment included radiotherapy and nephrectomy. The receptor's source is a man in his sixties with renal cell carcinoma. CDR3 amino acids: CASRGINYEQYF. The CDR3 nucleotides read TGTGCCAGTAGGGGGATAAACTACGAGCAGTACTTC.